This entry features one T cell receptor (beta chain) sequence. Its cognate antigen is unknown. This entry comes from a study of cytomegalovirus exposure and HLA in healthy donors. Study overall: As released early, the data held 70 million to 95 million unique TCRs from HLA-typed donors. Points from the study as a whole: Researchers reported that a few CMV-associated chains were confirmed in vitro as CMV antigen-specific. Earlier analysis found most TCR beta V segments productive about 87% or about 30% of the time. Reports indicate that TCR beta sequences accurately predicted the HLA-A and HLA-B alleles of most subjects.

Primers included in the PCR were 60 Vbeta and 13 Jbeta primers. Profiled with immunoSEQ multiplex PCR; TCRdb holds only in-frame clones, not every one. The sample lists 100,000 to 150,000 clones; about 76% were seen once. The trim removed 2 bases at V and 9 bases at J, leaving 7 bases unmatched. The CDR3 spans 14 residues. From germline, CDR1 is SGDLS and CDR2 YYNGEE. The chain employs TRBV9 and TRBJ1-5; 8 bases line up with TRBD1. Sequenced material: PBMCs. This receptor was obtained from an older woman in good health and CMV-seropositive. In DNA form, the CDR3 reads TGTGCCAGCAGCGTCGGACAGGGTCGAGGGCCCCAGCATTTT. Its protein product is CASSVGQGRGPQHF.